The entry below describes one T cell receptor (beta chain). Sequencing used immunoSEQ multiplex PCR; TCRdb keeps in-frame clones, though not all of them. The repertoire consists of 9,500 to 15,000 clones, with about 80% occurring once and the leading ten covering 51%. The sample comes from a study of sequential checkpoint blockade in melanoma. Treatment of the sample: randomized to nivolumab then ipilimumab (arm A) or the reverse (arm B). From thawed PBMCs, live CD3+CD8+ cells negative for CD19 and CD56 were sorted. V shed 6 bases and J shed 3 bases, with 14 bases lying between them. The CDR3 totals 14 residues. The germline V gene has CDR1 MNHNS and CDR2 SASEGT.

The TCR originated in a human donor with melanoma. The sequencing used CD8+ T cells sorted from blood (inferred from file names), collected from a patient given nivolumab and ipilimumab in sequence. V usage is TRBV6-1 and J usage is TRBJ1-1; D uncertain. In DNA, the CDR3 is TGTGCCAGCAGAAATAGAGCGGCTTACACTGAAGCTTTCTTT. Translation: CASRNRAAYTEAFF.